Following are 10 T cell receptor beta chains from one sample sequenced in a study of blood T cell repertoires in COVID-19. Profiled with immunoSEQ multiplex PCR; TCRdb holds only in-frame clones, not every one. The sample yields fewer than 500,000 clones, about 87% seen once. Source material: PBMCs or T cells enriched from blood (not recorded which). The receptors stem from a man younger than 45 who had recovered from COVID-19.

The chain employs TRBV6-5 and TRBJ2-2; possible D gene TRBD1, 5 bases. This CDR3 spans 14 amino acids. V lost 6 bases, J lost 3 bases, and 11 bases lay in between. Germline V gene data show CDR1 as MNHEY and CDR2 as SVGAGI. This CDR3 is CASRLQDYTGELFF. CDR3 sequence (DNA): TGTGCCAGCAGGTTACAGGATTACACCGGGGAGCTGTTTTTT.

V is TRBV14 and J is TRBJ1-4, with D unclear. The CDR3 contains 16 residues. V shed 0 bases and J shed 0 bases, with 8 bases lying between them. Germline V lookup: CDR1 SGHDN, CDR2 FVKESK. The CDR3 is CASSQETAATNEKLFF. CDR3 bases: TGTGCCAGCAGCCAAGAAACAGCCGCAACTAATGAAAAACTGTTTTTT.

The chain recombines TRBV7-9 with TRBJ1-4, with D possibly TRBD1 on 5 matching bases. Germline V CDR1 and CDR2: SEHNR, FQNEAQ (reference sequence). This CDR3 spans 15 amino acids. With 0 bases removed from V and 4 bases from J, the gap between germline ends came to 9 bases. CDR3 nucleotides: TGTGCCAGCAGCTTAGCGGGGCCCCTTAATGAAAAACTGTTTTTT. Translation gives CASSLAGPLNEKLFF.

This clone turned up a few times. The rearrangement links TRBV5-1 to TRBJ1-3; 7 bases agree with TRBD1. Germline-derived CDR1 and CDR2 are SGHRS and YFSETQ. Trimming took 2 bases from V and 3 from J; bases not matched to a gene: 5. The CDR3 is 15 amino acids. CDR3 bases: TGCGCCAGCAGCTTAGGGCAGGGGGATGGAAACACCATATATTTT. Protein: CASSLGQGDGNTIYF. Full variable domain (remainder filled in from reference TRBV5-1 and TRBJ1-3): KAGVTQTPRYLIKTRGQQVTLSCSPISGHRSVSWYQQTPGQGLQFLFEYFSETQRNKGNFPGRFSGRQFSNSRSEMNVSTLELGDSALYLCASSLGQGDGNTIYFGEGSWLTVV.

This chain joins TRBV7-2 and TRBJ1-6; 10 nucleotides align to TRBD1. The CDR3 covers 16 residues. V gave up 6 bases and J gave up 6 bases; unmatched junction bases: 8. CDR1 is SGHTA, CDR2 FQGNSA, per germline. In DNA form, the CDR3 reads TGTGCCAGCAGTACTCGGGGGACAGGGGCTAATTCACCCCTCCACTTT. Translating gives CASSTRGTGANSPLHF.

This clone came up once. V and J are TRBV6-5 and TRBJ1-1; TRBD1 agrees at 8 bases. After removal of 5 bases from V and 6 bases from J, the junction contained 5 bases not matched to a gene. Germline V gene sequence: CDR1 MNHEY, CDR2 SVGAGI. This CDR3 is 13 amino acids long. CDR3 DNA: TGTGCCAGCAGTCCAGGGGGCTACCCTGAAGCTTTCTTT. It yields the protein CASSPGGYPEAFF.

V and J are TRBV7-2 and TRBJ1-5; no firm D call. V was pared by 1 base and J by 4 bases, with 11 bases between. Per the germline V gene, CDR1 is SGHTA and CDR2 is FQGNSA. The CDR3 contains 15 residues. The CDR3 is CASSLDRVFNQPQHF. CDR3 sequence (DNA): TGTGCCAGCAGCTTAGATCGGGTCTTTAATCAGCCCCAGCATTTT.

The CDR3 sequence is CASSLAGGFDEQYF. CDR3 nucleotide sequence: TGTGCCAGCAGCTTAGCGGGGGGGTTTGACGAGCAGTACTTC. The gene calls are TRBV7-2 and TRBJ2-7; TRBD2 matches 7 bases. J was trimmed by 5 bases and V by 0 bases; bases with no gene match: 4. The germline V gene has CDR1 SGHTA and CDR2 FQGNSA. This CDR3 has 14 amino acids.

The rearrangement links TRBV5-4 to TRBJ1-2, with TRBD1 matching 8 bases. With V trimmed by 4 bases and J by 2 bases, 7 bases remained unmatched. CDR3 length: 15 residues. Germline CDR1 is SGHNT and CDR2 is YYREEE (reference sequence). The CDR3 here is CASSTPGQANYGYTF. CDR3 DNA: TGTGCCAGCAGCACCCCGGGACAGGCAAACTATGGCTACACCTTC.

This clone was seen a handful of times. The V call is TRBV6-5, the J call TRBJ1-1; D gene uncertain. Looked up from germline, CDR1 is MNHEY and CDR2 is SVGAGI. V was trimmed by 11 bases and J by 3 bases, leaving 13 bases between them. The CDR3 is 12 amino acids. DNA for the CDR3: TGTGCCCACAAAAAGGAGTACACTGAAGCTTTCTTT. Protein product: CAHKKEYTEAFF.